These 13 T cell receptor beta chains came from one sample sequenced in a study of blood T cell repertoires in COVID-19. Libraries were prepared by immunoSEQ multiplex PCR; TCRdb keeps only in-frame clonotypes and omits some of them. The table lists around 45,000 clones, 83% of them singletons. Sequenced material: peripheral blood. These receptor sequences come from a man of 80 years or more in a cohort sampled during active COVID-19.

The count of this clone is one. The CDR3 DNA sequence: TGTGCCACCAGTGATTTACAGCGGGAGAGAGGTTGGGTCGAGCAGTACTTC. As protein: CATSDLQRERGWVEQYF. The chain joins TRBV24-1 to TRBJ2-7; 8 bases line up with TRBD2. With 1 base clipped from V and 6 bases from J, the junction kept 13 bases outside the gene matches. In germline, CDR1 is KGHDR, CDR2 SFDVKD. The CDR3 consists of 17 residues.

The rearrangement joins TRBV7-2 to TRBJ2-7, with 10 bases identical to TRBD1. Germline V gene sequence: CDR1 SGHTA, CDR2 FQGNSA. This CDR3 has 15 amino acids. V shed 4 bases and J 4 bases; nucleotides not matched to a gene: 7. CDR3 sequence reads: CASSWGDRGLYEQYF. CDR3 sequence (DNA): TGTGCCAGCAGCTGGGGGGACAGGGGATTATACGAGCAGTACTTC.

The chain uses TRBV2 and TRBJ1-6, with D possibly matching TRBD1 (5 bases). The ends were cut back, 9 bases at V and 2 bases at J, with 17 bases in the middle. CDR1 and CDR2 (germline): SNHLY, FYNNEI. The CDR3 extends over 16 amino acids. CDR3 nucleotides: TGTGCCAGTCCCCGGGGGGGGGACCCCTATAATTCACCCCTCCACTTT. Translating gives CASPRGGDPYNSPLHF. Combining the CDR3 with reference TRBV2 and TRBJ1-6 gives the whole variable domain EPEVTQTPSHQVTQMGQEVILRCVPISNHLYFYWYRQILGQKVEFLVSFYNNEISEKSEIFDDQFSVERPDGSNFTLKIRSTKLEDSAMYFCASPRGGDPYNSPLHFGNGTRLTVT.

This chain uses TRBV9 with TRBJ2-1; possibly TRBD2 for D (6 bases). This CDR3 spans 13 amino acids. V lost 0 bases, J lost 5 bases, and 6 bases lay in between. Germline lookup yields CDR1 SGDLS and CDR2 YYNGEE. The DNA for the CDR3 is TGTGCCAGCAGCGTAGCGGGGGACAATGAGCAGTTCTTC. Translating gives CASSVAGDNEQFF.

This rearrangement joins TRBV24-1 to TRBJ2-2; the D gene is possibly TRBD2 (6 bases). The CDR3 runs to 16 residues. From germline, CDR1 is KGHDR and CDR2 SFDVKD. Trimming removed 5 bases from V and 2 bases from J, with 14 bases in between. The CDR3 DNA is TGTGCCACCAGTGTCACCGGGACTTTCAACACCGGGGAGCTGTTTTTT. This codes for CATSVTGTFNTGELFF.

The chain joins TRBV7-9 to TRBJ2-7, with D tentatively TRBD1 (6 bases). Between the trimmed V and J ends, which lost 2 bases and 3 bases, there was a span of 11 bases. This CDR3 comprises 14 residues. Looked up from germline, CDR1 is SEHNR and CDR2 is FQNEAQ (reference sequence). The CDR3 here is CASSLRAGDYEQYF. CDR3 coding DNA: TGTGCCAGCAGCTTAAGGGCAGGGGACTACGAGCAGTACTTC.

This CDR3 reads CASSALQVNYGYTF. The CDR3 bases are TGTGCCAGCAGCGCCCTACAGGTTAACTATGGCTACACCTTC. The chain uses TRBV11-2 and TRBJ1-2; possibly TRBD1 for D (5 bases). Germline V lookup: CDR1 SGHAT, CDR2 FQNNGV. Deletions cut 5 bases from V and 1 base from J, with 11 bases between. This CDR3 has 14 amino acids.

V is TRBV5-5 and J is TRBJ2-1, with a possible D match to TRBD1 (5 bases). The CDR3 consists of 16 residues. V dropped 0 bases and J dropped 0 bases, with 10 bases sitting between them. Germline-derived CDR1 and CDR2 are SGHKS and YYEKEE (reference sequence). CDR3 amino acids: CASSLGGRSSYNEQFF. CDR3 sequence (DNA): TGTGCCAGCAGCTTGGGGGGCAGAAGCTCCTACAATGAGCAGTTCTTC.

The chain has TRBV2 and TRBJ2-7; D is unresolved. Germline CDR1 is SNHLY and CDR2 is FYNNEI. Trimming took off 7 bases at V and 2 bases at J, with 12 bases between the two ends. This CDR3 comprises 13 residues. This chain's CDR3 is CASTKLLAYEQYF. DNA for the CDR3: TGTGCCAGCACGAAGCTGTTAGCCTACGAGCAGTACTTC.

The chain is built from TRBV18 and TRBJ2-3, with D tentatively TRBD2 (5 bases). Germline CDR1 and CDR2: KGHSH and LQKENI. V lost 6 bases to trimming and J lost 6 bases, with 19 bases between them. The CDR3 consists of 15 residues. The CDR3 sequence is CASSIPGSLGDTQYF. The CDR3 nucleotides are TGTGCCAGCTCCATTCCGGGATCGTTAGGGGATACGCAGTATTTT.

The chain recombines TRBV9 with TRBJ2-7; D may be TRBD2 (5 bases). V was trimmed by 3 bases and J by 5 bases, leaving 9 bases between them. There are 12 residues in the CDR3. Germline values: CDR1 SGDLS, CDR2 YYNGEE. The CDR3 protein is CASSGHGDEQYF. The CDR3 region has the DNA TGTGCCAGCAGCGGCCACGGGGACGAGCAGTACTTC.

This clone was picked up a small number of times. The rearrangement uses TRBV6-5 and TRBJ1-1, with D possibly being TRBD1 (5 bases). V lost 0 bases to trimming and J lost 5 bases, with 13 bases between them. The CDR3 consists of 15 residues. Per germline, CDR1 MNHEY and CDR2 SVGAGI. In DNA form, the CDR3 reads TGTGCCAGCAGTTACTCGAGCAGGGCGAGGACTGAAGCTTTCTTT. Translating gives CASSYSSRARTEAFF.

V gene TRBV2 combines with J gene TRBJ1-1; the match to TRBD1 covers 7 bases. Unmatched junction bases numbered 4, after V lost 6 bases and J lost 0 bases. The germline V gene has CDR1 SNHLY and CDR2 FYNNEI. The CDR3 is 14 amino acids. Here the CDR3 reads CASRAGTVNTEAFF. Here the CDR3 DNA reads TGTGCCAGCAGGGCCGGGACAGTGAACACTGAAGCTTTCTTT.